Below, 13 T cell receptor beta chains from the same sample are listed, as sequenced in a study of T cell repertoires in cytomegalovirus infection. TCRdb processed the reads anew with MiXCR; each CDR3 protein has one entry. The sample consists of fewer than 550,000 distinct CDR3 sequences, 15% to 20% of them appearing once. What was sequenced was CD8+ T cells from PBMCs. The receptors originated from a human donor in good health (CMV status not recorded). Some clones in this sample may be carry-over from other donors' samples.

The chain recombines TRBV9 with TRBJ2-5; D gene uncertain. Germline lookup yields CDR1 SGDLS and CDR2 YYNGEE. The V end lost 0 bases, the J end lost 4 bases, and 13 bases lay between the germline ends. The CDR3 contains 15 residues. CDR3 nucleotides: TGTGCCAGCAGCGTAGAAGGAAAGGGAAGAGAGACCCAGTACTTC. Its translation is CASSVEGKGRETQYF.

This clonotype appeared many times. The chain has TRBV12-5 and TRBJ1-1; tentatively, D is TRBD1 (6 bases). Germline assignment: CDR1 LGHNT and CDR2 FRNRAP. V lost 5 bases to trimming and J lost 4 bases, with 14 bases between them. The CDR3 contains 14 residues. This CDR3 reads CASGGGLDSTEAFF. CDR3 nucleotide sequence: TGTGCTAGTGGTGGGGGCCTTGACAGCACTGAAGCTTTCTTT.

This clonotype was seen a handful of times. CDR3 DNA sequence: TGTGCCAGCAGTTTATTGCCAACCGGGGAGCTGTTTTTT. It translates to CASSLLPTGELFF. This rearrangement joins TRBV28 to TRBJ2-2; D is undetermined. Trimming pared 1 base from V and 5 bases from J, leaving 5 bases between. Germline CDR1 MDHEN, CDR2 SYDVKM. This CDR3 spans 13 amino acids.

This clonotype occurred many times. The chain uses TRBV7-8 and TRBJ1-4, with TRBD1 as a possible D gene (6 bases). Germline V gene data show CDR1 as SGHVS and CDR2 as FQNEAQ. V was trimmed by 3 bases and J by 5 bases, leaving 10 bases between them. The CDR3 runs 14 residues. The CDR3 bases are TGTGCCAGCAGCTTCGGACAGCTCAATGAAAAACTGTTTTTT. It specifies CASSFGQLNEKLFF.

There are many counts of this clonotype. The rearrangement joins TRBV7-8 to TRBJ1-2; weak D call: TRBD1 (5 bases). V lost 5 bases, J lost 4 bases, and 20 bases lay in between. CDR1 SGHVS and CDR2 FQNEAQ come from the germline V gene. The CDR3 sequence is 16 residues long. CDR3 residues: CASSGGGASKGYGYTF. In nucleotides, the CDR3 is TGTGCCAGCAGCGGAGGAGGGGCCTCGAAGGGCTATGGCTACACCTTC. Looking up the rest from reference TRBV7-8 and TRBJ1-2 gives the full variable domain: GAGVSQSPRYKVAKRGQDVALRCDPISGHVSLFWYQQALGQGPEFLTYFQNEAQLDKSGLPSDRFFAERPEGSVSTLKIQRTQQEDSAVYLCASSGGGASKGYGYTFGSGTRLTVV.

As concerns this clonotype: The conserved closing phenylalanine or tryptophan is absent in this CDR3, likely reflecting a read error. The chain carries TRBV27 and TRBJ2-4, with TRBD1 as a possible D gene (5 bases). V was cut by 5 bases and J by 2 bases, with 19 bases left in between. CDR3 size: 17 residues. Germline V gene data show CDR1 as MNHEY and CDR2 as SMNVEV (reference sequence). CDR3 bases: TGTGCCAGCAGTACAATCAAGGGGCCTCGCACCAAAAACATTCAGTACTTA. This gives the protein CASSTIKGPRTKNIQYL.

The chain carries TRBV7-4 and TRBJ2-3; 12 positions agree with TRBD2. In germline, CDR1 is SGHVT, CDR2 SQSDAQ. After removal of 1 base from V and 6 bases from J, the junction contained 5 bases not matched to a gene. This CDR3 contains 16 residues. The CDR3 bases are TGTGCCAGCAGCTTAGTTTCTAGCGGGAGGGCCGATACGCAGTATTTT. Protein product: CASSLVSSGRADTQYF.

The chain joins TRBV6-6 to TRBJ2-3, with TRBD1 identical over 7 bases. From germline, CDR1 is MNHNY and CDR2 SVGAGI (reference sequence). The CDR3 covers 16 residues. With V trimmed by 6 bases and J by 2 bases, 11 bases remained unmatched. The CDR3 is CASSPDRVITTDTQYF. DNA of the CDR3: TGTGCCAGCAGCCCCGACAGGGTCATAACCACAGATACGCAGTATTTT.

This clonotype was observed a single time. This may be a read error, as it is one base from a much larger clone. The V and J genes are TRBV12-3 or TRBV12-4 and TRBJ2-2, with 9 bases fitting TRBD2. Germline trimming cut 7 bases from V and 1 base from J; bases unmatched to any gene: 4. The CDR3 has 15 residues. CDR3 nucleotide sequence: TGTGCCAGCACTCGGACTAGCGTGAACACCGGGGAGCTGTTTTTT. Its protein product is CASTRTSVNTGELFF.

This clonotype was seen many times. V usage is TRBV6-1 and J usage is TRBJ2-7, with D possibly being TRBD1 (6 bases). V was clipped by 6 bases and J by 5 bases, with 17 bases between them. The CDR3 contains 14 residues. Germline lookup yields CDR1 MNHNS and CDR2 SASEGT. CDR3 protein: CASRITGISDEQYF. Here the CDR3 DNA reads TGTGCCAGCAGGATAACAGGGATATCGGACGAGCAGTACTTC.

This clonotype was recorded at least ten times. This chain uses TRBV6-2 or TRBV6-3 with TRBJ2-1; D is unresolved. CDR3 length: 12 residues. Per the germline V gene, CDR1 is MNHEY and CDR2 is SVGEGT. V was trimmed by 5 bases and J by 9 bases, leaving 11 bases between them. In nucleotides, the CDR3 is TGTGCCAGCAGTCCTACTCGGACTGAGCAGTTCTTC. It encodes CASSPTRTEQFF.

This clonotype turned up a few times. The chain combines TRBV27 with TRBJ2-3; D gene uncertain. Per germline, CDR1 MNHEY and CDR2 SMNVEV (reference sequence). This CDR3 spans 13 amino acids. CDR3 protein: CAVGGGNTDTQYF. The CDR3 region has the DNA TGTGCAGTGGGTGGTGGGAACACAGATACGCAGTATTTT.

This clonotype was found many times. The V and J genes are TRBV7-9 and TRBJ2-7, with 10 bases matching TRBD1. Germline V gene lookup returns CDR1 SEHNR and CDR2 FQNEAQ (reference sequence). The CDR3 is 14 residues long. The V gene end was trimmed by 7 bases and the J gene end by 1 base; junction bases not matched to a gene: 4. CDR3 region: CASMVGQGSYEQYF. CDR3 bases: TGTGCCAGCATGGTGGGACAGGGGTCCTACGAGCAGTACTTC.